This section outlines one TCR beta chain sequence together with its context. The antigen is undetermined. The sample is drawn from a study of T cell responses to AZD1222 COVID-19 vaccine. General study findings and limits: Repertoire samples came only from after the peak T cell response. Spike was spanned by vaccine-associated CD4 TCRs, with dominance at 160-218 and 743-854.

Second-dose intervals of approximately 4 or approximately 12 weeks were pooled. V dropped 1 base and J dropped 6 bases, with 16 bases sitting between them. Germline-derived CDR1 and CDR2 are SGHNT and YYREEE (reference sequence). The CDR3 totals 15 residues. Assay: immunoSEQ multiplex PCR; the TCRdb copy retains only in-frame clones and omits some. The table has about 180,000 clones, 85% to 90% seen once. The chain links TRBV5-4 to TRBJ1-2; D possibly corresponds to TRBD1 (6 bases). The sample in question was peripheral blood, obtained 28 days after the second AZD1222 dose. This TCR derives from an adult who received the AZD1222 COVID-19 vaccine. The CDR3 protein is CASSLPARTADGYTF. The DNA for the CDR3 is TGTGCCAGCAGCTTGCCGGCCCGGACAGCCGATGGCTACACCTTC.